This T cell receptor beta chain was identified in a study of technical replicates of blood from several donors (TCRdb year 2017). Libraries were prepared through the immunoSEQ multiplex PCR assay. Sourced from immuneACCESS, this table was stored by TCRdb with only in-frame sequences that have V and J called. A share of the clones is absent; for the studies checked, an unresolved V gene accounts for under half, and the remainder has no known explanation. The sample table records more than 65,000 clones; over 75% of these occur just once. The ten largest account for 0.39% of the sample. As to this clone: The antigen it recognizes is unknown. The input lacks base qualities; no much larger clone sits a single base away.

From the cysteine through the phenylalanine, the CDR3 covers 13 amino acids. Solely the CDR3 DNA is kept, with 39 bases framed from the first base. V sheds 0 bases and J sheds 7 bases, leaving 9 bases between their ends. Reading the germline V gene gives CDR1 SNHLY and CDR2 FYNNEI. Recombination joined TRBV2 with TRBJ1-2; the D gene is not confidently resolved. The sample comprised T cells isolated from PBMCs. The receptor's source is a human donor in good health. The DNA sequence reads TGTGCCAGCAGTGAAGCGCGCGTTAGTGGCTACACCTTC. Translated, this gives CASSEARVSGYTF.